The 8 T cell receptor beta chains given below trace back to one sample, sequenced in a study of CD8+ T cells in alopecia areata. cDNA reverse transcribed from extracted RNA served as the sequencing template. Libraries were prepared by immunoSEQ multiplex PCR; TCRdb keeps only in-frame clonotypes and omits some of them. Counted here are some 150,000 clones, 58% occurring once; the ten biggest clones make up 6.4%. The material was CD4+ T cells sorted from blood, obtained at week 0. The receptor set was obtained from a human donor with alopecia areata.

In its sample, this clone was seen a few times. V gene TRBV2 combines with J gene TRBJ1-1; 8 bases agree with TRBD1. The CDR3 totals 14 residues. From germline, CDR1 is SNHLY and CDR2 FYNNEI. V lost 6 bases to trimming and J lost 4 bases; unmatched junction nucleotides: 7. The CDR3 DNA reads TGTGCCAGCAGCCCAGGGGGCATAGGCACTGAAGCTTTCTTT. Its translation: CASSPGGIGTEAFF.

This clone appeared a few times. CDR3 bases: TGCAGCGTTGAAAGGCAGTCGGGGGGGGAGACCCAGTACTTC. Translating gives CSVERQSGGETQYF. V is TRBV29-1 and J is TRBJ2-5; 8 bases are a match to TRBD2. This CDR3 has 14 residues. V was clipped by 2 bases and J by 5 bases; unmatched bases: 7. Germline V gene data show CDR1 as SQVTM and CDR2 as ANQGSEA.

As DNA, the CDR3 is TGTGCCAGCAGCGGCGGTACGATCGCCTACAATGAGCAGTTCTTC. Translation: CASSGGTIAYNEQFF. The rearrangement links TRBV5-6 to TRBJ2-1; D is unclear. This CDR3 is 15 amino acids long. Trimming pared 4 bases from V and 2 bases from J, leaving 13 bases between. CDR1 is SGHDT, CDR2 YYEEEE, per germline. Looking up the rest from reference TRBV5-6 and TRBJ2-1 gives the full variable domain: DAGVTQSPTHLIKTRGQQVTLRCSPKSGHDTVSWYQQALGQGPQFIFQYYEEEERQRGNFPDRFSGHQFPNYSSELNVNALLLGDSALYLCASSGGTIAYNEQFFGPGTRLTVL.

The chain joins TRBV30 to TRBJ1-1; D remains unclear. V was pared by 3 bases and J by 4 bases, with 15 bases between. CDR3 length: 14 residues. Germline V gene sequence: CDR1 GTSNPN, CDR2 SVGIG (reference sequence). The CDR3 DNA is TGTGCCTGGAGCCCCGCGGCACCGGTCACTGAAGCTTTCTTT. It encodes CAWSPAAPVTEAFF.

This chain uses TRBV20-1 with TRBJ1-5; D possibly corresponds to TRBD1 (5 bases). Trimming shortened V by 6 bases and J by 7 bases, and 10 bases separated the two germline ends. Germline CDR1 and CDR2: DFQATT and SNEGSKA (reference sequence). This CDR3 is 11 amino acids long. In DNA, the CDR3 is TGCAGTGCGGGGGGGGTCCAGCCCCAGCATTTT. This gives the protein CSAGGVQPQHF.

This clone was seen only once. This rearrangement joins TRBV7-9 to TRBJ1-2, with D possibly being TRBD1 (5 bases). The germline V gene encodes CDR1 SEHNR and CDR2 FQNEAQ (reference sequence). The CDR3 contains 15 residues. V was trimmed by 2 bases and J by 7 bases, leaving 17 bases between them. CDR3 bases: TGTGCCAGCAGCTTAAGTGGCAGGGAGTTGAGTGGCTACACCTTC. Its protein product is CASSLSGRELSGYTF.

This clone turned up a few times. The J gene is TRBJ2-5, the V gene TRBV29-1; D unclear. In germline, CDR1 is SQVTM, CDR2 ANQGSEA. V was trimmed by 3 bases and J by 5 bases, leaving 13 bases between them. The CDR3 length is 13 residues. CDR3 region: CSVDTRRLETQYF. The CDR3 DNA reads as TGCAGCGTTGATACCAGGCGGTTGGAGACCCAGTACTTC. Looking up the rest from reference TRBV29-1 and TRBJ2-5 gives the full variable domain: SAVISQKPSRDICQRGTSLTIQCQVDSQVTMMFWYRQQPGQSLTLIATANQGSEATYESGFVIDKFPISRPNLTFSTLTVSNMSPEDSSIYLCSVDTRRLETQYFGPGTRLLVL.

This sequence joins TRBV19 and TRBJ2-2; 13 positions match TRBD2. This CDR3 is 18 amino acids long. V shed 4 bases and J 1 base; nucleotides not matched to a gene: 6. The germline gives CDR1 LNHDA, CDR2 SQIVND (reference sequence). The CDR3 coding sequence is TGTGCCAGTAGTACGCGACTAGCGGGGGGACAGAACACCGGGGAGCTGTTTTTT. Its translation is CASSTRLAGGQNTGELFF.